These 27 T cell receptor beta chains were all obtained from the same sample, sequenced in a study of T cell responses to AZD1222 COVID-19 vaccine (dated by TCRdb to about 2021). The protocol used for the library was the immunoSEQ multiplex PCR assay. Imported from immuneACCESS, the table was reduced by TCRdb to in-frame sequences with V and J called. These copies leave out some clones; in studies compared against another copy, an unresolved V gene accounts for under half, and the cause of the remainder is not known. The sample includes about 100,000 clones, with more than 85% observed a single time. The top ten clones comprise 5% of the sample. The time point label, read with the paper, signifies: baseline before first vaccination. The sequences come from peripheral blood, collected on day 0 of AZD1222 vaccination. Every receptor here comes from an adult in good health.

This chain connects TRBV20-1 to TRBJ2-3; D may be TRBD2 (6 bases). CDR3 length: 15 residues. V gave up 6 bases and J gave up 2 bases, with 18 bases separating them. The germline V gene encodes CDR1 DFQATT and CDR2 SNEGSKA (reference sequence). CDR3: CSASYRREYTDTQYF. The CDR3 region has the DNA TGCAGTGCCAGTTATCGGCGGGAATACACAGATACGCAGTATTTT.

The rearrangement uses TRBV7-9 and TRBJ1-1, with 7 bases that match TRBD1. The CDR3 is 13 amino acids. Germline assignment: CDR1 SEHNR and CDR2 FQNEAQ (reference sequence). The junction had 6 bases not matched to a gene; V was cut back by 5 bases and J by 6 bases. Here the CDR3 DNA reads TGTGCCAGCAGCCCCAGGACAGGACCTGAAGCTTTCTTT. Protein product: CASSPRTGPEAFF.

The chain uses TRBV9 and TRBJ2-7; tentatively, D is TRBD1 or TRBD2 (6 bases each). This CDR3 has 15 amino acids. Germline-derived CDR1 and CDR2 are SGDLS and YYNGEE. With 2 bases removed from V and 5 bases from J, the gap between germline ends came to 17 bases. The CDR3 is CASSVGRGAWNEQYF. The CDR3 bases are TGTGCCAGCAGCGTTGGTAGGGGGGCGTGGAACGAGCAGTACTTC.

This chain connects TRBV16 to TRBJ2-5; D is undetermined. CDR3 length: 12 residues. Germline CDR1 reads KGHSY; CDR2 reads FQNENV. With 2 bases removed from V and 4 bases from J, the gap between germline ends came to 5 bases. CDR3 in amino acids: CASSQTGETQYF. CDR3 coding DNA: TGTGCCAGCAGCCAAACGGGAGAGACCCAGTACTTC.

The chain is built from TRBV9 and TRBJ2-7, with 9 bases fitting TRBD1. V gave up 2 bases and J gave up 4 bases; unmatched junction bases: 4. CDR3 length equals 14 residues. Germline V CDR1 and CDR2: SGDLS, YYNGEE. The CDR3 DNA is TGTGCCAGCAGCGTGGGACAGGGAAATTACGAGCAGTACTTC. The encoded protein is CASSVGQGNYEQYF.

The chain has TRBV18 and TRBJ1-2; D gene uncertain. CDR1 and CDR2 from the germline V gene are KGHSH and LQKENI. The CDR3 covers 14 residues. V lost 3 bases and J 4 bases, leaving 12 bases between the germline ends. CDR3 amino acids: CASSPVGQAYGYTF. In DNA, the CDR3 is TGTGCCAGCTCACCTGTAGGCCAGGCCTATGGCTACACCTTC.

The gene calls are TRBV19 and TRBJ1-1; weak D call: TRBD1 (6 bases). The germline CDR1 and CDR2 sequences are LNHDA and SQIVND (reference sequence). V was cut by 6 bases and J by 5 bases, with 16 bases left in between. The CDR3 loop spans 14 amino acids. The CDR3 protein is CASSHRASWTEAFF. The CDR3 DNA reads TGTGCCAGTAGCCACAGGGCGTCGTGGACTGAAGCTTTCTTT. Full variable domain (remainder filled in from reference TRBV19 and TRBJ1-1): DGGITQSPKYLFRKEGQNVTLSCEQNLNHDAMYWYRQDPGQGLRLIYYSQIVNDFQKGDIAEGYSVSREKKESFPLTVTSAQKNPTAFYLCASSHRASWTEAFFGQGTRLTVV.

This clone came up once. The chain is built from TRBV7-9 and TRBJ2-1; D is unresolved. V lost 1 base and J 3 bases, leaving 10 bases between the germline ends. CDR1 SEHNR and CDR2 FQNEAQ come from the germline V gene (reference sequence). The CDR3 runs 15 residues. CDR3 in DNA: TGTGCCAGCAGCTTAGTTGGCGGAGACTACAATGAGCAGTTCTTC. As protein: CASSLVGGDYNEQFF.

The V and J genes are TRBV10-3 and TRBJ2-7, with TRBD2 identical over 9 bases. V shed 4 bases and J 5 bases; nucleotides not matched to a gene: 3. The CDR3 sequence is 13 residues long. Germline CDR1 is ENHRY and CDR2 is SYGVKD. This CDR3 is CAISAAGGDEQYF. The CDR3 DNA is TGTGCCATCAGTGCAGCGGGAGGTGACGAGCAGTACTTC.

This chain joins TRBV5-4 and TRBJ2-3, with a possible D match to TRBD2 (6 bases). V was clipped by 4 bases and J by 5 bases, with 17 bases between them. This CDR3 is built from 15 residues. Germline V gene data show CDR1 as SGHNT and CDR2 as YYREEE (reference sequence). In DNA form, the CDR3 reads TGTGCCAGCAGCATTGGAGGGGTCGCAAAAGATACGCAGTATTTT. Translated: CASSIGGVAKDTQYF.

The chain couples TRBV5-4 to TRBJ1-4; 8 bases line up with TRBD1. V lost 3 bases and J lost 8; bases outside the gene matches: 6. Germline assignment: CDR1 SGHNT and CDR2 YYREEE (reference sequence). This CDR3 spans 14 amino acids. As DNA, the CDR3 is TGTGCCAGCAGCTATCATGACAGGGGCGAAAAACTGTTTTTT. Its translation is CASSYHDRGEKLFF.

About this clone itself: Relative to the germline gene, one junction end is altered; a read error may explain this. J is TRBJ1-1 and V is TRBV7-7; weak D call: TRBD1 (5 bases). Germline-derived CDR1 and CDR2 are SSHAT and FNYEAQ (reference sequence). The CDR3 length is 13 residues. The CDR3 reads CASSLAEGDEAFF. CDR3 DNA: TGTGCTAGCAGCTTAGCGGAAGGGGACGAAGCTTTCTTT.

The chain uses TRBV5-1 and TRBJ2-3, with 9 positions matching TRBD2. The CDR3 length is 16 residues. With V trimmed by 0 bases and J by 3 bases, 5 bases remained unmatched. Per germline, CDR1 SGHRS and CDR2 YFSETQ. CDR3 sequence reads: CASSLVGGRETDTQYF. The CDR3 DNA is TGCGCCAGCAGCTTGGTCGGCGGGAGGGAGACAGATACGCAGTATTTT.

The chain couples TRBV27 to TRBJ1-5; D is possibly TRBD1 (6 bases). V lost 6 bases and J 7 bases, leaving 13 bases between the germline ends. The CDR3 has 13 amino acids. The germline V gene encodes CDR1 MNHEY and CDR2 SMNVEV (reference sequence). This chain's CDR3 is CASRPQGGQPQHF. The CDR3 DNA reads as TGTGCCAGCAGGCCTCAAGGGGGACAGCCCCAGCATTTT.

The sample holds one count of this clone. The rearrangement joins TRBV4-1 to TRBJ1-3; 9 bases map to TRBD1. The V and J ends lost 4 bases and 2 bases, in that order; junction bases with no gene match: 3. Per the germline V gene, CDR1 is MGHRA and CDR2 is YSYEKL. The CDR3 covers 15 residues. The chain's CDR3 is CASSRTGATGNTIYF. The CDR3, as DNA: TGCGCCAGCAGCCGGACAGGGGCAACTGGAAACACCATATATTTT.

This clone appeared a single time. The chain has TRBV24-1 and TRBJ2-3, with TRBD2 as a possible D gene (6 bases). V was cut by 2 bases and J by 6 bases, with 14 bases left in between. CDR1 and CDR2 (germline): KGHDR, SFDVKD. The CDR3 is made up of 15 amino acids. CDR3 residues: CATSDSRLGRDTQYF. The CDR3 bases are TGTGCCACCAGTGATTCCCGACTAGGAAGGGATACGCAGTATTTT.

Notes on this clone: Compared with germline, one end of the junction differs, possibly owing to a read error. The chain has TRBV7-7 and TRBJ2-2; a possible D gene is TRBD2 (6 bases). The CDR3 runs 17 residues. Per germline, CDR1 SSHAT and CDR2 FNYEAQ (reference sequence). The DNA for the CDR3 is TGTGCTAGCAGCCTAGTGTTGTGGCGGGACCGCACCGGGGAGCTGTTTTTT. It encodes CASSLVLWRDRTGELFF.

The chain uses TRBV18 and TRBJ2-1; no clear D. This CDR3 has 14 amino acids. Per germline, CDR1 KGHSH and CDR2 LQKENI. The V and J ends lost 0 bases and 2 bases respectively, with 5 bases between them. The CDR3 sequence: CASSPPETYNEQFF. The CDR3, as DNA: TGTGCCAGCTCACCACCGGAAACCTACAATGAGCAGTTCTTC.

The J gene is TRBJ1-2, the V gene TRBV13; D may be TRBD1 (5 bases). V lost 0 bases and J 8 bases, leaving 16 bases between the germline ends. The length of the CDR3 is 15 residues. CDR1 PRHDT and CDR2 FYEKMQ come from the germline V gene (reference sequence). The CDR3 protein is CASSLGPAGMDGYTF. The CDR3 DNA reads as TGTGCCAGCAGCTTAGGCCCAGCAGGGATGGACGGCTACACCTTC.

This clone has a single count. CDR3 DNA sequence: TGTGCCAGCAGCACCGCACCCCTACTAGGGGCGACCGGGGAGCTGTTTTTT. This translates into CASSTAPLLGATGELFF. The chain carries TRBV11-2 and TRBJ2-2; D tentatively reads TRBD1 or TRBD2 (5 bases each). CDR1 is SGHAT, CDR2 FQNNGV, per germline. Trimming stripped 5 bases from V and 5 bases from J, with 21 bases between. The CDR3 is 17 residues long.

The chain carries TRBV24-1 and TRBJ1-5, with D uncertain. The CDR3 is 13 amino acids. V was cut by 5 bases and J by 5 bases, with 9 bases left in between. Germline lookup yields CDR1 KGHDR and CDR2 SFDVKD. The DNA for the CDR3 is TGTGCCACCAGTGGGGGAGGCTATCAGCCCCAGCATTTT. Its protein product is CATSGGGYQPQHF.

The chain joins TRBV6-1 to TRBJ2-7, with D perhaps TRBD2 (5 bases). Looked up from germline, CDR1 is MNHNS and CDR2 is SASEGT. This CDR3 has 16 amino acids. V lost 0 bases and J lost 2, with 14 bases in between. CDR3 protein: CASSEAFPGKAYEQYF. The CDR3 bases are TGTGCCAGCAGTGAAGCCTTTCCGGGGAAGGCCTACGAGCAGTACTTC.

The chain combines TRBV27 with TRBJ2-1; D is possibly TRBD2 (6 bases). Trimming took 6 bases from V and 6 from J, leaving 18 bases between them. The CDR3 has 15 residues. Germline CDR1 reads MNHEY; CDR2 reads SMNVEV (reference sequence). CDR3 nucleotides: TGTGCCAGCAGACCTCCAGGCGGCGGGGCCAATGAGCAGTTCTTC. Residues: CASRPPGGGANEQFF.

The chain couples TRBV30 to TRBJ2-5; D may be TRBD2 (5 bases). Germline V gene lookup returns CDR1 GTSNPN and CDR2 SVGIG (reference sequence). The CDR3 contains 15 residues. The V gene lost 2 bases and the J gene lost 5 bases, with 18 bases spanning the gap. The chain's CDR3 is CAWSMLASRGETQYF. In DNA, the CDR3 is TGTGCCTGGAGTATGCTGGCTAGCCGAGGGGAGACCCAGTACTTC.

The chain links TRBV5-1 to TRBJ2-5; 11 bases fit TRBD2. J was trimmed by 4 bases and V by 4 bases; bases with no gene match: 3. The CDR3 covers 14 residues. Germline assignment: CDR1 SGHRS and CDR2 YFSETQ. Written as DNA, the CDR3 is TGCGCCAGCAGCCTTAGCGGGAGGGGAGAGACCCAGTACTTC. This gives the protein CASSLSGRGETQYF.

This chain joins TRBV7-9 and TRBJ2-3; D might be TRBD1 (6 bases). The CDR3 consists of 13 residues. Germline V gives CDR1 SEHNR, CDR2 FQNEAQ (reference sequence). V lost 6 bases and J 2 bases, leaving 9 bases between the germline ends. The CDR3 nucleotides are TGTGCCAGCAGGGGGGACATCACAGATACGCAGTATTTT. This encodes CASRGDITDTQYF.

The chain recombines TRBV7-9 with TRBJ2-2; no firm D call. This CDR3 spans 14 amino acids. Trimming took off 0 bases at V and 1 base at J, with 3 bases between the two ends. Germline CDR1 and CDR2: SEHNR and FQNEAQ (reference sequence). Here the CDR3 reads CASSLALNTGELFF. In nucleotides, the CDR3 is TGTGCCAGCAGCTTAGCGCTGAACACCGGGGAGCTGTTTTTT.